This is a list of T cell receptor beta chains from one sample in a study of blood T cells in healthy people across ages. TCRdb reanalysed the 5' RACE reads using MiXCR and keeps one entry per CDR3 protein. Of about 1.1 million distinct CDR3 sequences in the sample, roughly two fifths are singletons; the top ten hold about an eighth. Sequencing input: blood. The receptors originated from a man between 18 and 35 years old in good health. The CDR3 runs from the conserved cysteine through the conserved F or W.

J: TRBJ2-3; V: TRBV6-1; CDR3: CASSERAGGSTDTQYF
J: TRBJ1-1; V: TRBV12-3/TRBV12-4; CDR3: CASRMGQGNTEAFF
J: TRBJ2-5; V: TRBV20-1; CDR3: CSASGLAGKYQETQYF
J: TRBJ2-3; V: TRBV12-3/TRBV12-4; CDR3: CASSSPPGGGLVNTQYF
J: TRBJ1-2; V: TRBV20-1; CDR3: CSAKTLDYYGYTF
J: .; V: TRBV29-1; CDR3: CSFTGFNNEQYF
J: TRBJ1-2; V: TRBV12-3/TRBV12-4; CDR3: CASGPTAGYTF
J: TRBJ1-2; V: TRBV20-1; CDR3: CSAYRGNYGYTF
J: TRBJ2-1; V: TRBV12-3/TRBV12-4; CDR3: CASGVLEGNEQFF
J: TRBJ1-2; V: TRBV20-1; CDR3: CSARSLSLSGYTF
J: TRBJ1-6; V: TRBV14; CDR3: CASSHYAQGNSPLHF
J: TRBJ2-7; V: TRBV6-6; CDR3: CASFSGRLGYEQYF
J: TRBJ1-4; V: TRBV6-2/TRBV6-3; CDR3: CASSPGSGTGYEKLFF
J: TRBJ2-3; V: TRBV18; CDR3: CASSPRRQSTDTQYF
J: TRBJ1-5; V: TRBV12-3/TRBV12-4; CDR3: CASSLGGEPQHF
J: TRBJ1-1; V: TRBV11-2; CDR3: CASSPQGAPEAFF
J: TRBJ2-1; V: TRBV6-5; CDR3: CASNSAGLDYNEQFF
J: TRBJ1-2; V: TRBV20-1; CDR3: CSVRGGLPLGSDGYTF
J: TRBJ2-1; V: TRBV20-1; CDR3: CSARRDGEQFF
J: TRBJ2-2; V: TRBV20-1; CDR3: CSAIGLGNTGELFF
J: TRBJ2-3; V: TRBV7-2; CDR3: CASSHQRGAPDTQYF
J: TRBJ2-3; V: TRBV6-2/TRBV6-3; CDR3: CATRTGLGPDTQYF
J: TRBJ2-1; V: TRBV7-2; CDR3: CASSLTPGLYEQFF
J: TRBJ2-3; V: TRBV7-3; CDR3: CASGWGLFPSTDTQYF
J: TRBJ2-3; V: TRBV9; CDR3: CASSVGGSGADTQYF
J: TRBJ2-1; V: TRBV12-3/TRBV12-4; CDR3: CASSPANEQFF
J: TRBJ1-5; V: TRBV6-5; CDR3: CASSYQGPHQPQHF
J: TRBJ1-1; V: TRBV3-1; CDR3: CASSPDSHTEAFF
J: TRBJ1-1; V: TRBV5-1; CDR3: CASSSPGTVGAFF
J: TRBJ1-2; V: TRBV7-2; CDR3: CASSLAYQDRGLCGYTF
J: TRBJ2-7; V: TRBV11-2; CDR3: CASSFNSGGRDEQYF
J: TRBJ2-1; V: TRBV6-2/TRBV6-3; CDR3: CASSYLAGTYVQFF
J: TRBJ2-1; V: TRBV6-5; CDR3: CASSIGTSQTNEQFF
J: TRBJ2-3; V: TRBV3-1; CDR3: CASSQGTSGGLDTQYF
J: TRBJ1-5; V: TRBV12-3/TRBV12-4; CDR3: CASSLGTRNQPQHF
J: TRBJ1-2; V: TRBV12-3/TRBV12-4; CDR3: CASSFFLGSDYGYTF
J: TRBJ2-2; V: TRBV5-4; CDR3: CASSLAFAGELFF
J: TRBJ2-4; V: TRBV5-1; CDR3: CASSLGTDGNEQYF
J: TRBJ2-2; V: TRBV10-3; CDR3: CAISASEHTGELFF
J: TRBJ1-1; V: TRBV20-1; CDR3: CSAPTGTTEAFF
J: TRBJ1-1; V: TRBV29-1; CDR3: CSAEGRVGYTEAFF
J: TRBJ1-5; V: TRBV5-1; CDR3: CASRTGPFGPQHF
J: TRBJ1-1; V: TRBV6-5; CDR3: CASRRPLGNTEAFF
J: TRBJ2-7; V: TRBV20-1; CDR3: CSARDLRPTSLFSYEQYF
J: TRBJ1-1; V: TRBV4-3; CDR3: CASSHRDRGPEAFF
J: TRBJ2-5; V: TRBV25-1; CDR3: CASSEPRQGTKETQYF
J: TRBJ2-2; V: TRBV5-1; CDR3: CASTRGVTNTGELFF
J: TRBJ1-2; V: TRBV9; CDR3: CASSVALRGDLKAPNYGYTF
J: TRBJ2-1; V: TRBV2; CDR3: CASSVAFQEQFF